This T cell receptor beta chain was profiled in a study of persistence of HIV-infected CD4 T cells. Whole-study context: Donors were ART-treated; their CMV- and Gag-responding CD4+ T cells were isolated. Suppressive ART had lasted a median of around 8 years.

Turning to this clone: Its antigen is currently unknown.

This was the immunoSEQ version 4 assay in survey mode. The method was immunoSEQ multiplex PCR; TCRdb's version includes in-frame clones alone and lacks a portion of them. Among about 28,000 clones listed, roughly 78% were seen once. From germline, CDR1 is MNHEY and CDR2 SVGAGI. Trimming took off 0 bases at V and 6 bases at J, with 8 bases between the two ends. The CDR3 totals 13 residues. Cells were stimulated with CMV-infected fibroblast lysates at 10 ug/mL. Memory cells lacking CD40L and CD69 with high CD45RO were sorted. Suppressive ART was started during chronic HIV-1 infection in these adults. Sequenced material: CD4+ T cells sorted from PBMCs after roughly 19-hour stimulation, taken from a patient who received antiretroviral therapy. V gene TRBV6-5 combines with J gene TRBJ1-2, with D perhaps matching TRBD1 (6 bases). This TCR was sampled from an adult woman with HIV who was CMV-seropositive. The DNA for the CDR3 is TGTGCCAGCAGTTACTCGAGGGGGGATGGCTACACCTTC. This codes for CASSYSRGDGYTF.